This T cell receptor (beta chain) comes out of a study of CD8 T cells in ankylosing spondylitis. Whole-study findings and limits: According to the report, clones linked to the disease were significantly enriched in matched synovial fluid samples taken from ankylosing spondylitis patients. Typical of ankylosing spondylitis blood, it appeared, was a TCR beta motif of under 10 highly homologous variants.

In TCRdb, the 5' RACE reads were re-called with MiXCR into one record per CDR3 protein. The data contain approximately 400,000 distinct CDR3 sequences, roughly 17% of them singletons. This clonotype appeared a few times. Its target is not known. Trimming left V 5 bases short and J 4 bases short, with 6 bases between. The V gene's germline CDR1 is MNHNS and CDR2 SASEGT. The CDR3 totals 13 residues. The clonotype comes from a male donor with ankylosing spondylitis. Sequencing used blood, either unsorted or a sorted T cell fraction (not recorded which). The rearrangement uses TRBV6-1 and TRBJ1-6; D is undetermined. The CDR3 DNA is TGTGCCAGCAGTAGTGGGTATAATTCACCCCTCCACTTT. Its protein product is CASSSGYNSPLHF.